This TCR beta chain came from a study of blood T cell repertoires in COVID-19. Study-level information: Specimens from acute and convalescent COVID-19 originated in the United States, Italy and Spain. The cDNA or gDNA used as material had been derived from T cells, B-cell-depleted T cells, or PBMCs.

Only in-frame clones appear in the TCRdb table, and some are missing; sequencing was by immunoSEQ multiplex PCR. The repertoire includes around 200,000 clones, around 80% of them detected once, and around 5.8% sits in the top ten. The CDR3 sequence is 16 residues long. Germline V gene lookup returns CDR1 SNHLY and CDR2 FYNNEI. V was cut by 3 bases and J by 1 base, with 16 bases left in between. This chain joins TRBV2 and TRBJ2-7; D gene uncertain. The TCR comes from a woman between 65 and 79 years old with acute or convalescent COVID-19. The sample taken for sequencing was peripheral blood. The DNA of the CDR3 is TGTGCCAGCAGTGATATGGCTTACAGTCAATCCTACGAGCAGTACTTC. Protein sequence: CASSDMAYSQSYEQYF.